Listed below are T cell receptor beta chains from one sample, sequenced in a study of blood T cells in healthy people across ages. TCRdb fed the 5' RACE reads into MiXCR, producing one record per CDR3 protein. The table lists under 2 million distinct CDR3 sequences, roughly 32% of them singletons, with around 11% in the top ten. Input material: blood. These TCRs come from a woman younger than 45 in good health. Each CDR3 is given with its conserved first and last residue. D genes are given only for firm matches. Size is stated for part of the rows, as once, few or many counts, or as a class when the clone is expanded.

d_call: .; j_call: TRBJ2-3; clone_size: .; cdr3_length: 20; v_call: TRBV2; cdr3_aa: CASRPNPLVVFSPSTDTQYF; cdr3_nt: TGTGCCAGCAGACCTAACCCCCTCGTTGTATTTTCCCCTAGCACAGATACGCAGTATTTT
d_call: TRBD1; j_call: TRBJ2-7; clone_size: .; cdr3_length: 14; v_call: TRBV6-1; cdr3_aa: CAITIRDRGYEQYF; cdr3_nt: TGTGCCATAACCATTCGAGACAGGGGCTACGAGCAGTACTTC
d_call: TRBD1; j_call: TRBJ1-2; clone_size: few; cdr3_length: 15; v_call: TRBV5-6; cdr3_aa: CASSLGTGGQYGYTF; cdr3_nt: TGTGCCAGCAGCTTGGGGACAGGGGGCCAATATGGCTACACCTTC
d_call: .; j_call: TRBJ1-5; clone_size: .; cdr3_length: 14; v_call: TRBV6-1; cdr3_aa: CASIWQGSGQPQHF; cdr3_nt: TGTGCCAGCATATGGCAGGGGAGCGGCCAGCCCCAGCATTTT
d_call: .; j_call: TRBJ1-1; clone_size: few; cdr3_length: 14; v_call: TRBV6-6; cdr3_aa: CASSYSPGEAEAFF; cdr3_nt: TGTGCCAGCAGTTACTCTCCAGGGGAGGCTGAAGCTTTCTTT
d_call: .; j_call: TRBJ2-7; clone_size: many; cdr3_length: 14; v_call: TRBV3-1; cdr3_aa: CASSQDRQSYEQYF; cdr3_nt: TGTGCCAGCAGCCAAGATCGACAGTCCTACGAGCAGTACTTC
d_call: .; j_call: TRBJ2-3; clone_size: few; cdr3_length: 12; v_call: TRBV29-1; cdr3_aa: CSVDFGPDTQYF; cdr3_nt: TGCAGCGTTGACTTTGGCCCAGATACGCAGTATTTT
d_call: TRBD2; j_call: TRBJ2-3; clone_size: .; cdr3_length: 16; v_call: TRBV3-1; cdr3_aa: CASSRSLERGVDTQYF; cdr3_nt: TGTGCCAGCAGCCGCTCGCTGGAGCGGGGAGTAGATACGCAGTATTTT
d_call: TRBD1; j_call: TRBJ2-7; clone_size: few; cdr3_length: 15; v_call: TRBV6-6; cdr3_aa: CASTHRDRVGNEQYF; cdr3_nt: TGTGCCAGCACCCACCGGGACAGGGTTGGCAACGAGCAGTACTTC
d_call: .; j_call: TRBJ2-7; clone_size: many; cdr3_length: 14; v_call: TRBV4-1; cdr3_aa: CASSQDPLPYEQYF; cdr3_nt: TGCGCCAGCAGCCAAGATCCTTTGCCCTACGAGCAGTACTTC
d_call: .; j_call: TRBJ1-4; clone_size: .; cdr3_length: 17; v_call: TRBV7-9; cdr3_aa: CASSLAQPLATNEKLFF; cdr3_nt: TGTGCCAGCAGCTTAGCGCAGCCTCTTGCAACTAATGAAAAACTGTTTTTT
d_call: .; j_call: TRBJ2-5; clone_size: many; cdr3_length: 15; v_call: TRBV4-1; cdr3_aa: CASSQPTMRKETQYF; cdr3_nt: TGCGCCAGCAGCCAACCAACGATGCGTAAAGAGACCCAGTACTTC
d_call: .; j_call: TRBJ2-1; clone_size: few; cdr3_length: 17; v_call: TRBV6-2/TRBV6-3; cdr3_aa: CASSYSPRGSSYNEQFF; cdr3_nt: TGTGCCAGCAGTTACTCGCCCCGGGGCAGCTCCTACAATGAGCAGTTCTTC
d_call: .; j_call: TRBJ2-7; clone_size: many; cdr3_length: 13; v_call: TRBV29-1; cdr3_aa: CSVPGVNYEEQYF; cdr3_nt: TGCAGCGTCCCCGGTGTAAACTACGAAGAGCAGTACTTC
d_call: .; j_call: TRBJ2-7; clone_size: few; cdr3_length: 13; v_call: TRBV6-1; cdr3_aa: CASAPGTTYEQYF; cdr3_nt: TGTGCCAGCGCCCCCGGGACAACCTACGAGCAGTACTTC
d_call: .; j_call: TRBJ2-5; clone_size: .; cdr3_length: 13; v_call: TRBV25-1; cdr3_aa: CASSSPGTIDQYF; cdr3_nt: TGTGCCAGCAGTTCCCCCGGGACAATCGATCAGTACTTC
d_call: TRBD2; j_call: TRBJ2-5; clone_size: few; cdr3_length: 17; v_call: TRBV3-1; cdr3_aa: CASSQVGLAGWAETQYF; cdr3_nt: TGTGCCAGCAGCCAAGTGGGACTAGCGGGCTGGGCAGAGACCCAGTACTTC
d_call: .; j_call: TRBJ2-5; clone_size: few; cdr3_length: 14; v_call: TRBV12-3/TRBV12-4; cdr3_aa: CASSTGTFQETQYF; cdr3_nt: TGTGCCAGCAGTACCGGGACTTTTCAAGAGACCCAGTACTTC
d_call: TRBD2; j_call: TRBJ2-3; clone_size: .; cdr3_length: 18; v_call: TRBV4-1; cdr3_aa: CASSRGPARGADTDTQYF; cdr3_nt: TGCGCCAGCAGCCGCGGGCCTGCGCGGGGGGCCGACACAGATACGCAGTATTTT
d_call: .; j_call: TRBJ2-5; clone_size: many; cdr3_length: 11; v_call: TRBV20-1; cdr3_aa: CSAREEETQYF; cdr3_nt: TGCAGTGCTAGGGAGGAAGAGACCCAGTACTTC
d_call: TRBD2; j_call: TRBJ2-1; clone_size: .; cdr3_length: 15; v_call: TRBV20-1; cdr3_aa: CSARDPSAGGREQFF; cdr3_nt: TGCAGTGCTAGAGATCCGTCAGCGGGAGGGCGCGAGCAGTTCTTC
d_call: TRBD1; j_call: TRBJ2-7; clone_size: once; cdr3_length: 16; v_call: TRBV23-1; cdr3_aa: CASSHPWGDRVYEQCF; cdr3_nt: TGCGCCAGCAGTCACCCTTGGGGGGACAGGGTATACGAGCAGTGCTTC
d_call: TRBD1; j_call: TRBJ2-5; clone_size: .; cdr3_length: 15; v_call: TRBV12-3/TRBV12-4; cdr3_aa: CASSSGQSYQETQYF; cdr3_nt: TGTGCCAGCAGTTCGGGACAGTCGTACCAAGAGACCCAGTACTTC
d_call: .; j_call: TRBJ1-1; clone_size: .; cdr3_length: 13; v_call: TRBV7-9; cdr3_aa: CASSPWGLSEAFF; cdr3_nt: TGTGCCAGCAGCCCGTGGGGGCTGTCTGAAGCTTTCTTT
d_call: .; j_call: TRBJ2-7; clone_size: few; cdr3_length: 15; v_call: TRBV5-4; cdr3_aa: CASSLDRGAQYEQYF; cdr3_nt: TGTGCCAGCAGCTTAGATCGTGGGGCACAATACGAGCAGTACTTC
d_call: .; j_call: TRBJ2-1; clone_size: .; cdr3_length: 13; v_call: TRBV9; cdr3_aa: CASSAQPPDEQFF; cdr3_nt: TGTGCCAGCAGCGCCCAGCCCCCCGATGAGCAGTTCTTC
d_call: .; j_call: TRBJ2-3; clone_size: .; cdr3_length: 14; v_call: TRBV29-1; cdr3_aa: CSVEGLPRTDTQYF; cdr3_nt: TGCAGCGTTGAAGGTCTCCCGCGCACAGATACGCAGTATTTT
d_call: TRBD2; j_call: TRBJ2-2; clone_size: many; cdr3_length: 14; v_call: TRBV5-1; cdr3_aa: CASKTSGSYGELFF; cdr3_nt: TGCGCCAGCAAGACTAGCGGCTCTTATGGGGAGCTGTTTTTT